These 17 T cell receptor beta chains share one sample of origin, sequenced in a study of blood T cell repertoires in COVID-19. Sequencing was performed with immunoSEQ multiplex PCR; in TCRdb, only in-frame clones are kept and a portion is missing. The sample carries 200,000 to 250,000 clones, 84% recorded once. Sequenced material: PBMCs or T cells enriched from blood (not recorded which). The origin of the receptors is a woman aged 40 to 55 who had recovered from COVID-19.

The chain couples TRBV7-9 to TRBJ2-2, with D tentatively TRBD2 (6 bases). Germline CDR1 reads SEHNR; CDR2 reads FQNEAQ (reference sequence). The V end was cut by 4 bases, the J end by 2 bases, with 11 bases between. The CDR3 covers 15 residues. The CDR3 spells CASSSGTRNTGELFF. CDR3 nucleotide sequence: TGTGCCAGCAGCTCCGGGACTCGCAACACCGGGGAGCTGTTTTTT. Variable domain in full (rest from reference TRBV7-9 and TRBJ2-2): DTGVSQNPRHKITKRGQNVTFRCDPISEHNRLYWYRQTLGQGPEFLTYFQNEAQLEKSRLLSDRFSAERPKGSFSTLEIQRTEQGDSAMYLCASSSGTRNTGELFFGEGSRLTVL.

The chain recombines TRBV29-1 with TRBJ2-1, with 12 bases identical to TRBD2. V was clipped by 2 bases and J by 9 bases; unmatched bases: 11. This CDR3 contains 16 residues. Germline V gene data show CDR1 as SQVTM and CDR2 as ANQGSEA. DNA of the CDR3: TGCAGCGTTGAAAGACCCCGGACTAGCGGGAATCTTGAGCAGTTCTTC. It codes for CSVERPRTSGNLEQFF.

The V gene is TRBV25-1, the J gene TRBJ2-7; D perhaps matches TRBD1 (6 bases). Germline CDR1 MGHDK, CDR2 SYGVNS. CDR3 length equals 15 residues. Trimming stripped 7 bases from V and 4 bases from J, with 20 bases between. Written as DNA, the CDR3 is TGTGCCAGCACACCAGGGGAGTCCCCCTCGTACGAGCAGTACTTC. Residues: CASTPGESPSYEQYF.

As concerns this clone: At one boundary the junction diverges from the germline segment, which might be a read error. The chain has TRBV19 and TRBJ2-5; 7 nucleotides line up with TRBD2. This CDR3 is 14 amino acids long. The germline CDR1 and CDR2 sequences are LNHDA and SQIVND (reference sequence). The CDR3 region is CVSTPGRAGETQYF. CDR3 DNA sequence: TGTGTCAGTACCCCGGGGAGGGCCGGGGAGACCCAGTACTTC.

This clone has just a few counts. V is TRBV27 and J is TRBJ2-3; possible D gene TRBD2, 6 bases. Trimming stripped 4 bases from V and 5 bases from J, with 16 bases between. CDR3 length: 15 amino acids. CDR1 and CDR2 (germline): MNHEY, SMNVEV (reference sequence). The CDR3 spells CASSWGGVMIDTQYF. Here the CDR3 DNA reads TGTGCCAGCAGTTGGGGCGGGGTAATGATAGATACGCAGTATTTT.

The genes are TRBV27 and TRBJ2-3; D not certain. From germline, CDR1 is MNHEY and CDR2 SMNVEV (reference sequence). V was clipped by 2 bases and J by 2 bases, with 11 bases between them. The CDR3 length is 15 residues. CDR3 nucleotide sequence: TGTGCCAGCAGTTTACGGTATCTCCTCACAGATACGCAGTATTTT. Translated: CASSLRYLLTDTQYF.

In this sample, this clone turned up a few times. The rearrangement uses TRBV6-1 and TRBJ2-2, with a possible D match to TRBD1 (6 bases). Germline lookup yields CDR1 MNHNS and CDR2 SASEGT. This CDR3 contains 15 residues. The V end lost 1 base, the J end lost 6 bases, and 12 bases lay between the germline ends. The CDR3 sequence is CASSEVDRIAGELFF. CDR3 sequence (DNA): TGTGCCAGCAGTGAAGTTGACAGGATCGCCGGGGAGCTGTTTTTT.

The chain has TRBV5-4 and TRBJ1-5; no clear D gene. Trimming stripped 4 bases from V and 6 bases from J, with 11 bases between. The CDR3 is made up of 13 amino acids. Germline V gene sequence: CDR1 SGHNT, CDR2 YYREEE (reference sequence). CDR3 residues: CASSAAGGQPQHF. The DNA for the CDR3 is TGTGCCAGCAGCGCCGCGGGAGGTCAGCCCCAGCATTTT.

A single count supports this clone. The chain has TRBV28 and TRBJ1-2; D ambiguous. Trimming shortened V by 4 bases and J by 2 bases, and 14 bases separated the two germline ends. The CDR3 runs 15 residues. The V gene's germline CDR1 is MDHEN and CDR2 SYDVKM. Here the CDR3 DNA reads TGTGCCAGCAGTTCTATGCGGGCACAGAACTATGGCTACACCTTC. As protein: CASSSMRAQNYGYTF.

This clone was seen a single time. The genes are TRBV6-5 and TRBJ2-5; TRBD2 agrees at 7 bases. Germline CDR1 is MNHEY and CDR2 is SVGAGI. V shed 2 bases, J shed 4 bases, and the junction held 7 bases outside the gene matches. The CDR3 length is 15 residues. In DNA form, the CDR3 reads TGTGCCAGCAGTTACCCGAGTGGCGGGAGAGAGACCCAGTACTTC. It codes for CASSYPSGGRETQYF.

CDR3 coding DNA: TGCGCCAGCAGCTTATCCGGGTACTCCTACAATGAGCAGTTCTTC. Its protein product is CASSLSGYSYNEQFF. This chain links TRBV5-1 with TRBJ2-1; D unclear. The CDR3 contains 15 residues. The V end was cut by 2 bases, the J end by 0 bases, with 9 bases between. CDR1 is SGHRS, CDR2 YFSETQ, per germline.

The V and J genes are TRBV19 and TRBJ1-1; D is unresolved. Between the trimmed V and J ends, which lost 8 bases and 0 bases, there was a span of 10 bases. CDR1 LNHDA and CDR2 SQIVND come from the germline V gene (reference sequence). This CDR3 contains 13 residues. DNA of the CDR3: TGTGCCAGTGGTGAGTTCATGAACACTGAAGCTTTCTTT. Its protein is CASGEFMNTEAFF. The full variable domain, completed using reference TRBV19 and TRBJ1-1, is DGGITQSPKYLFRKEGQNVTLSCEQNLNHDAMYWYRQDPGQGLRLIYYSQIVNDFQKGDIAEGYSVSREKKESFPLTVTSAQKNPTAFYLCASGEFMNTEAFFGQGTRLTVV.

The chain joins TRBV2 to TRBJ1-5; D not certain. The CDR3 contains 13 residues. V was pared by 8 bases and J by 5 bases, with 13 bases between. CDR1 and CDR2 (germline): SNHLY, FYNNEI. In nucleotides, the CDR3 is TGTGCCAGCGGGCCAGGTTTCCATCAGCCCCAGCATTTT. This gives the protein CASGPGFHQPQHF.

In its sample, this clone was seen a few times. V gene TRBV7-8 combines with J gene TRBJ2-1, with TRBD2 matching over 9 bases. The trim removed 7 bases at V and 4 bases at J, leaving 14 bases unmatched. This CDR3 contains 17 residues. Germline V CDR1 and CDR2: SGHVS, FQNEAQ. CDR3 DNA sequence: TGTGCCAGCACCCTCAGATCAGCGGGAGGCGGGTACAATGAGCAGTTCTTC. Translated, it gives CASTLRSAGGGYNEQFF.

The chain is built from TRBV28 and TRBJ2-4; TRBD1 agrees at 8 bases. Losses at the gene ends were 2 bases for V and 7 bases for J; bases not matched to a gene: 19. The germline CDR1 and CDR2 sequences are MDHEN and SYDVKM. CDR3 length: 19 amino acids. CDR3 sequence: CASSLPSSTWQGARNIQYF. In DNA, the CDR3 is TGTGCCAGCAGTTTACCCTCAAGTACGTGGCAGGGGGCTCGGAACATTCAGTACTTC.

This rearrangement joins TRBV7-9 to TRBJ1-3; 10 bases are a match to TRBD1. After removal of 2 bases from V and 6 bases from J, the junction contained 4 bases not matched to a gene. CDR1 and CDR2 from the germline V gene are SEHNR and FQNEAQ (reference sequence). This CDR3 spans 15 amino acids. CDR3 DNA: TGTGCCAGCAGCTTACCCGGGACAGGGGTAAACACCATATATTTT. Translating gives CASSLPGTGVNTIYF.

J is TRBJ2-3 and V is TRBV19; 10 positions match TRBD2. Losses at the gene ends were 2 bases for V and 1 base for J; bases not matched to a gene: 6. Looked up from germline, CDR1 is LNHDA and CDR2 is SQIVND (reference sequence). CDR3 length: 17 amino acids. The CDR3 reads CASSILGTSAGTDTQYF. The CDR3 nucleotides are TGTGCCAGTAGTATACTAGGGACTAGCGCGGGCACAGATACGCAGTATTTT.